The 21 T cell receptor beta chains listed next were all sequenced from one sample in a study of T cells in Graves' hyperthyroidism and ophthalmopathy. Researchers took RNA transcripts and amplified the TCR beta CDR3 regions from them. First-round RT-PCR of the TCR CDR3 relied on the HTBI primer set. From the multiplex PCR reads, TCRdb called clonotypes with MiXCR, one entry per CDR3 protein. The sample shows 700,000 or so distinct CDR3 sequences, about 14% of them seen only once. Sequencing was performed on blood. The source of these receptors is a woman between 50 and 59 years old with Graves' ophthalmopathy.

This clonotype came up many times. V usage is TRBV3-1 and J usage is TRBJ2-7; 9 bases align to TRBD1. The V gene end was trimmed by 4 bases and the J gene end by 7 bases; junction bases not matched to a gene: 14. CDR1 and CDR2 (germline): LGHDT, YNNKEL (reference sequence). The CDR3 covers 16 residues. The CDR3 protein is CASSRTTGGSLSEQYF. CDR3 bases: TGTGCCAGCAGCCGCACAACAGGGGGCTCCTTGAGTGAGCAGTACTTC.

The chain has TRBV9 and TRBJ2-3; D not resolved. V lost 3 bases and J 0 bases, leaving 17 bases between the germline ends. CDR1 and CDR2 from the germline V gene are SGDLS and YYNGEE. This CDR3 spans 17 amino acids. The CDR3 DNA reads TGTGCCAGCAGCGCTCGGGCTAACGGAGCTAGCACAGATACGCAGTATTTT. Encoded protein: CASSARANGASTDTQYF.

There are a few counts of this clonotype. The chain is built from TRBV11-2 and TRBJ1-6; 7 bases fit TRBD1. V lost 5 bases to trimming and J lost 7 bases; unmatched junction nucleotides: 5. CDR3 size: 14 residues. Germline V gene data show CDR1 as SGHAT and CDR2 as FQNNGV. The CDR3 sequence: CASSKGGINSPLHF. The CDR3 nucleotides are TGTGCCAGCAGCAAAGGGGGCATCAATTCACCCCTCCACTTT.

At least ten counts were recorded for this clonotype. V usage is TRBV7-9 and J usage is TRBJ2-1; unclear D gene. Germline V gene data show CDR1 as SEHNR and CDR2 as FQNEAQ (reference sequence). Trimming took 4 bases from V and 15 from J, leaving 10 bases between them. The CDR3 runs to 10 residues. The CDR3 here is CASSSDPPFF. DNA for the CDR3: TGTGCCAGCAGCTCCGACCCTCCGTTCTTC.

J is TRBJ2-5 and V is TRBV29-1, with TRBD2 matching 7 bases. The CDR3 is made up of 13 amino acids. From germline, CDR1 is SQVTM and CDR2 ANQGSEA. The V gene end was trimmed by 4 bases and the J gene end by 5 bases; junction bases not matched to a gene: 7. CDR3 region: CSVGGGGVETQYF. The DNA of the CDR3 is TGCAGCGTTGGGGGGGGGGGAGTGGAGACCCAGTACTTC.

This clonotype was seen at least ten times. The rearrangement uses TRBV7-8 and TRBJ1-2, with 7 positions matching TRBD1. The CDR3 consists of 17 residues. Germline lookup yields CDR1 SGHVS and CDR2 FQNEAQ. The trim removed 1 base at V and 8 bases at J, leaving 16 bases unmatched. The CDR3 region has the DNA TGTGCCAGCAGCTTAGGGGTAGGGGGCTTTTTGGTTCACGGCTACACCTTC. This sequence encodes CASSLGVGGFLVHGYTF.

This clonotype was counted ten times or more. The chain has TRBV20-1 and TRBJ1-5, with D maybe TRBD1 (5 bases). The ends were cut back, 3 bases at V and 1 base at J, with 10 bases in the middle. The length of the CDR3 is 14 residues. In germline, CDR1 is DFQATT, CDR2 SNEGSKA (reference sequence). CDR3 DNA: TGCAGTGCTAGTGACAGAGTAAGCAATCAGCCCCAGCATTTT. As protein: CSASDRVSNQPQHF.

This clonotype has ten or more counts. V is TRBV12-3 or TRBV12-4 and J is TRBJ1-5; 7 nucleotides match TRBD1. The CDR3 is 15 amino acids. The trim removed 0 bases at V and 4 bases at J, leaving 3 bases unmatched. The CDR3 is CASSLADRRNQPQHF. The CDR3 DNA sequence: TGTGCCAGCAGTTTAGCGGACAGGCGTAATCAGCCCCAGCATTTT.

The chain combines TRBV28 with TRBJ1-5, with TRBD1 identical over 8 bases. The CDR3 runs to 17 residues. Germline V CDR1 and CDR2: MDHEN, SYDVKM. Germline trimming cut 0 bases from V and 2 bases from J; bases unmatched to any gene: 6. The CDR3 region is CASSLCGPGQGNQPQHF. CDR3 sequence (DNA): TGTGCCAGCAGTTTATGCGGCCCGGGACAGGGCAATCAGCCCCAGCATTTT.

This clonotype was detected many times. This rearrangement joins TRBV7-2 to TRBJ2-5; D call uncertain. The CDR3 is 12 residues long. Per germline, CDR1 SGHTA and CDR2 FQGNSA. Trimming took 5 bases from V and 0 from J, leaving 4 bases between them. The CDR3 region has the DNA TGTGCCAGCAGCATGTACCAAGAGACCCAGTACTTC. Translating gives CASSMYQETQYF.

This clonotype was counted many times. This sequence joins TRBV6-1 and TRBJ2-1, with D tentatively TRBD2 (6 bases). Germline-derived CDR1 and CDR2 are MNHNS and SASEGT. With 2 bases removed from V and 8 bases from J, the gap between germline ends came to 16 bases. The CDR3 totals 15 residues. In DNA, the CDR3 is TGTGCCAGCAGTGAACGGGGTAGACTAGGGGATGAGCAGTTCTTC. Its protein product is CASSERGRLGDEQFF.

This clonotype was seen ten or more times. At one boundary the junction diverges from the germline segment, which might be a read error. The V and J genes are TRBV7-3 and TRBJ2-3; 11 nucleotides agree with TRBD2. The V gene's germline CDR1 is SGHTA and CDR2 FQGTGA. The CDR3 is 15 residues long. This CDR3 is CASSVTSGRIDTQYF. The CDR3 nucleotides are TGTGCCAGCAGCGTAACTAGCGGGAGAATCGATACGCAGTATTTT.

This clonotype has ten or more counts. CDR3: CASSFELAGASDGELFF. DNA of the CDR3: TGTGCCAGCAGCTTTGAACTAGCTGGGGCTTCTGACGGGGAGCTGTTTTTT. The chain uses TRBV11-2 and TRBJ2-2; possibly TRBD2 for D (6 bases). The germline V and J ends were trimmed by 3 bases and 7 bases, with 21 bases remaining between them. CDR1 and CDR2 from the germline V gene are SGHAT and FQNNGV. The CDR3 loop spans 17 amino acids. Full variable domain (remainder filled in from reference TRBV11-2 and TRBJ2-2): EAGVAQSPRYKIIEKRQSVAFWCNPISGHATLYWYQQILGQGPKLLIQFQNNGVVDDSQLPKDRFSAERLKGVDSTLKIQPAKLEDSAVYLCASSFELAGASDGELFFGEGSRLTVL.

The chain combines TRBV11-1 with TRBJ2-7; D is unresolved. The CDR3 loop spans 14 amino acids. Trimming left V 3 bases short and J 0 bases short, with 9 bases between. Germline-derived CDR1 and CDR2 are SGHAT and FQDESV (reference sequence). The CDR3 nucleotides read TGTGCCAGCAGCTTCTCCGTGAGCTCCTACGAGCAGTACTTC. Protein sequence: CASSFSVSSYEQYF. Using reference TRBV11-1 and TRBJ2-7 for the parts outside the CDR3, the full variable domain is EAEVAQSPRYKITEKSQAVAFWCDPISGHATLYWYRQILGQGPELLVQFQDESVVDDSQLPKDRFSAERLKGVDSTLKIQPAELGDSAMYLCASSFSVSSYEQYFGPGTRLTVT.

With respect to this clonotype: This may come from a read error, since a much larger clone is one base off. The chain uses TRBV5-1 and TRBJ1-1; D remains unclear. Trimming took off 2 bases at V and 10 bases at J, with 15 bases between the two ends. Germline V gene lookup returns CDR1 SGHRS and CDR2 YFSETQ. CDR3 size: 13 residues. CDR3 loop: CASSLIDWERAFF. As DNA, the CDR3 is TGCGCCAGCAGCTTAATAGACTGGGAAAGAGCTTTCTTT.

This clonotype was seen a handful of times. The chain is built from TRBV9 and TRBJ2-1; 13 nucleotides agree with TRBD2. The germline V gene encodes CDR1 SGDLS and CDR2 YYNGEE. The V gene end was trimmed by 8 bases and the J gene end by 7 bases; junction bases not matched to a gene: 9. This CDR3 comprises 15 residues. CDR3 in DNA: TGTGCCAGTTCCCGGACTAGCGGGAGCGGGAATGAGCAGTTCTTC. Encoded protein: CASSRTSGSGNEQFF.

With regard to this clonotype: It may be a read error: a sequence one base away is much more abundant. The chain recombines TRBV20-1 with TRBJ2-1, with D possibly being TRBD1 (6 bases). CDR3 length: 15 amino acids. Trimming shortened V by 1 base and J by 7 bases, and 17 bases separated the two germline ends. From germline, CDR1 is DFQATT and CDR2 SNEGSKA (reference sequence). The CDR3 DNA follows: TGCAGTGCTAGAGGGGGGCAGATGGGGCCGAATGAGCAGTTCTTC. Protein product: CSARGGQMGPNEQFF.

This clonotype was seen repeatedly, ten times or more. As DNA, the CDR3 is TGTGCCAGCAGAACGAACTGGCTAGCGGAGGCGTTCTCCTACGAGCAGTACTTC. Translation gives CASRTNWLAEAFSYEQYF. The chain employs TRBV6-2 or TRBV6-3 and TRBJ2-7, with 7 bases lining up with TRBD2. V dropped 6 bases and J dropped 0; count of bases not matched to a gene: 17. The germline V gene has CDR1 MNHEY and CDR2 SVGEGT. The CDR3 totals 18 residues.

There are many counts of this clonotype. The chain couples TRBV3-1 to TRBJ2-1, with D uncertain. Germline values: CDR1 LGHDT, CDR2 YNNKEL (reference sequence). The CDR3 is 13 amino acids. Trimming stripped 1 base from V and 9 bases from J, with 10 bases between. The chain's CDR3 is CASSQVTPSEQFF. CDR3 DNA: TGTGCCAGCAGCCAAGTGACTCCTAGTGAGCAGTTCTTC.

This clonotype has just a few counts. The chain recombines TRBV6-2 or TRBV6-3 with TRBJ2-1; 14 bases are a match to TRBD2. The V segment lost 9 bases and the J segment 10 bases; nucleotides outside the gene matches: 8. Per germline, CDR1 MNHEY and CDR2 SVGEGT. The CDR3 consists of 14 residues. CDR3 coding DNA: TGTGCCAGTACCGGGACTAGCGGGAGTAGAGAGCAGTTCTTC. It specifies CASTGTSGSREQFF.

This clonotype showed up just a few times. The V call is TRBV6-1, the J call TRBJ2-1, with unresolved D. Trimming removed 5 bases at V and 9 bases at J, with 14 bases between. The CDR3 sequence is 13 residues long. Per the germline V gene, CDR1 is MNHNS and CDR2 is SASEGT. The CDR3 here is CASSSNSFGEQFF. CDR3 coding DNA: TGTGCCAGCAGTTCGAATAGCTTCGGTGAGCAGTTCTTC.